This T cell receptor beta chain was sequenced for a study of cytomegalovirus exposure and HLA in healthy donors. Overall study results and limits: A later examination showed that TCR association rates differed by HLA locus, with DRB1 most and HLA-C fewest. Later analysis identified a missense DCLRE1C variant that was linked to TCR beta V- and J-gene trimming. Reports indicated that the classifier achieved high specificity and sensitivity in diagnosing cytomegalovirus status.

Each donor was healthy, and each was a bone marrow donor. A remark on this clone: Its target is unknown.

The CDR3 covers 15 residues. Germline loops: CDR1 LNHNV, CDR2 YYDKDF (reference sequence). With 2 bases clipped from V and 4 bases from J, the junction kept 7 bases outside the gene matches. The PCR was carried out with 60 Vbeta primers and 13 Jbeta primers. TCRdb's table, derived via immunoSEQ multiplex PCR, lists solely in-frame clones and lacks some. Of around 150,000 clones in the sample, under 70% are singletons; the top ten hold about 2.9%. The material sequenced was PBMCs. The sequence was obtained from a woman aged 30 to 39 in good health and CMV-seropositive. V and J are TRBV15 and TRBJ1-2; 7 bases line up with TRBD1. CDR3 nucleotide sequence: TGTGCCACCAGCAGAAATACAGGGGACGCCTATGGCTACACCTTC. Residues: CATSRNTGDAYGYTF.